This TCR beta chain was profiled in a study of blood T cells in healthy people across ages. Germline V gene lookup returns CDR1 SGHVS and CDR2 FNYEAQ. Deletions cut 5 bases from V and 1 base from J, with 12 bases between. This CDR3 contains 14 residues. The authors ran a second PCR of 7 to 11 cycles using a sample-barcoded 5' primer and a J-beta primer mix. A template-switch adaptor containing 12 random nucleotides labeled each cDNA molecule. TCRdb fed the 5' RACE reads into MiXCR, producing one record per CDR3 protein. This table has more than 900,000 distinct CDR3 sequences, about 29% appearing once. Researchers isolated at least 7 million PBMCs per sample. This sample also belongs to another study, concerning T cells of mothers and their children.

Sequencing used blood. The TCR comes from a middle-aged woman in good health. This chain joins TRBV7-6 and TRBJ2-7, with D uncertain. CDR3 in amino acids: CASSPEDGSYEQYF. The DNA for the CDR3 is TGTGCCAGCAGCCCAGAGGACGGTTCCTACGAGCAGTACTTC.